This T cell receptor beta chain stems from a study of shared clonotypes between healthy human individuals. Study at large: Those who served as donors were a couple of women and a few men between the ages of 18 and 49.

The germline gives CDR1 MNHEY, CDR2 SMNVEV (reference sequence). The CDR3 totals 16 residues. The J segment lost 2 bases and the V segment lost 1 base, leaving 5 bases of the junction unmatched. This was a deep-level run. Sorted-subset replicate PCRs used about 200 ng DNA, some 31,000 T cell genomes. Data came from immunoSEQ multiplex PCR; TCRdb stores just in-frame clones and leaves some out. Altogether a few million clones are present, 80% to 95% being singletons, with the ten largest covering 0.37%. A CD45RA+ naive subset and a CD45RA-negative memory subset were split from CD4+ cells. The sequencing sample was made of naive CD4+ T cells from PBMCs. Subset specified: CD45RA+ positively selected. This chain joins TRBV27 and TRBJ2-1, with TRBD1 matching over 7 bases. This sequence was found in a young man in good health. Some clones in this sample may be carry-over from other donors' samples. As DNA, the CDR3 is TGTGCCAGCAGTTTATGGGGGACAGAAACCTACAATGAGCAGTTCTTC. The encoded protein is CASSLWGTETYNEQFF.